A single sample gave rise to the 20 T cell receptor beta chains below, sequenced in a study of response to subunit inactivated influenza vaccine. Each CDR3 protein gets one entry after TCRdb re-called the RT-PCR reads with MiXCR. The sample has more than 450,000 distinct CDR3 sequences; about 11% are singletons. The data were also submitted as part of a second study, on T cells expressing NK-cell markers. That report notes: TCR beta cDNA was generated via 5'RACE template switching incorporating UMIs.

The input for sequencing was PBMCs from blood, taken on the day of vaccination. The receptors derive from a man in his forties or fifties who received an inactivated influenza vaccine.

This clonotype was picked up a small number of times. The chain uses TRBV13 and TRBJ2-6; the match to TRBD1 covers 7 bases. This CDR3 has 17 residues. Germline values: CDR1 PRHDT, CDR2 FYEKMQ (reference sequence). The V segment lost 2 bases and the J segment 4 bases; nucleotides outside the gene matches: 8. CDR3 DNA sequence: TGTGCCAGCAGCTTATTAAGGACAGGCGCCGGGGCCAACGTCCTGACTTTC. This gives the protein CASSLLRTGAGANVLTF. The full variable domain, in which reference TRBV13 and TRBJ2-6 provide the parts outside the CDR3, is AAGVIQSPRHLIKEKRETATLKCYPIPRHDTVYWYQQGPGQDPQFLISFYEKMQSDKGSIPDRFSAQQFSDYHSELNMSSLELGDSALYFCASSLLRTGAGANVLTFGAGSRLTVL.

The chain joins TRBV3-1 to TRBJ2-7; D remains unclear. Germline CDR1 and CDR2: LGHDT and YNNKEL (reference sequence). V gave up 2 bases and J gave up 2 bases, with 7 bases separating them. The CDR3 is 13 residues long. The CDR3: CASSQMNPYEQYF. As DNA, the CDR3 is TGTGCCAGCAGCCAAATGAACCCCTACGAGCAGTACTTC.

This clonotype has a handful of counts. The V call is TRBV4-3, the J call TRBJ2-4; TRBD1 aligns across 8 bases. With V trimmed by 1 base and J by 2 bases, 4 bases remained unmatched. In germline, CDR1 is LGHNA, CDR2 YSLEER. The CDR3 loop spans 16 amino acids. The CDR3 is CASSQGTGGTKNIQYF. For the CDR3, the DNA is TGCGCCAGCAGCCAAGGCACAGGGGGTACCAAAAACATTCAGTACTTC.

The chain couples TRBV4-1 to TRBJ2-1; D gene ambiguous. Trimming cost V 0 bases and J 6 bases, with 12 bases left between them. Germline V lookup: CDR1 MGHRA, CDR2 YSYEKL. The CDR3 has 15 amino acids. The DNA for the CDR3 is TGCGCCAGCAGCCAAGATTGGCCCCGCTCCAATGAGCAGTTCTTC. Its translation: CASSQDWPRSNEQFF.

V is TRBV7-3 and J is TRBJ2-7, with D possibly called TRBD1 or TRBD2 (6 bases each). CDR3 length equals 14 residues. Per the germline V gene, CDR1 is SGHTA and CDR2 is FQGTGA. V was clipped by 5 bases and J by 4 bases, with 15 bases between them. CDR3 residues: CASSPGAGPYEQYF. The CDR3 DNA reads TGTGCCAGCAGCCCGGGGGCGGGACCATACGAGCAGTACTTC.

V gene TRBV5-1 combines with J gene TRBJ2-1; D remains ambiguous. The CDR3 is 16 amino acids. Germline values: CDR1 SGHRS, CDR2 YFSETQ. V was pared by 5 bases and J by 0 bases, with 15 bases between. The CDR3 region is CASSFLTASSYNEQFF. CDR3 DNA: TGCGCCAGCAGTTTTCTGACGGCAAGCTCCTACAATGAGCAGTTCTTC.

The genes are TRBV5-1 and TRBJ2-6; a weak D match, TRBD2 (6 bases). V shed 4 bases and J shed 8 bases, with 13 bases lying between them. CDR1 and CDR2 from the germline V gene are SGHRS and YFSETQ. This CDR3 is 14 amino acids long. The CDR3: CASSEGGGTNVLTF. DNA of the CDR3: TGCGCCAGCAGCGAAGGTGGAGGGACCAACGTCCTGACTTTC.

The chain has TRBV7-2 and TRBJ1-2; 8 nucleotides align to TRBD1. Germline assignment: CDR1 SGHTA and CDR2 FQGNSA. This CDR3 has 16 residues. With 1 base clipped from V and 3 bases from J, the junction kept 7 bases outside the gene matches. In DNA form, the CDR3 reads TGTGCCAGCAGCTTAGGGCCAGGGGGCAGAGACTATGGCTACACCTTC. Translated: CASSLGPGGRDYGYTF.

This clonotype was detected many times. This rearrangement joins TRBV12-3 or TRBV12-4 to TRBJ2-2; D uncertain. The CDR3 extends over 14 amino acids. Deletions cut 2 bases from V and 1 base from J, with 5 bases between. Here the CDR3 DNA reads TGTGCCAGCAGTTTATTAGGGAACACCGGGGAGCTGTTTTTT. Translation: CASSLLGNTGELFF.

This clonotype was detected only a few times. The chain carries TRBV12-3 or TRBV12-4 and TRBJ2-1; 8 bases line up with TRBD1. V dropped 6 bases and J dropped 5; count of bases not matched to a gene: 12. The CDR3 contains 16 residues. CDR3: CASSPGTGERHNEQFF. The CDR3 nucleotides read TGTGCCAGCAGCCCCGGGACAGGTGAGAGACACAATGAGCAGTTCTTC.

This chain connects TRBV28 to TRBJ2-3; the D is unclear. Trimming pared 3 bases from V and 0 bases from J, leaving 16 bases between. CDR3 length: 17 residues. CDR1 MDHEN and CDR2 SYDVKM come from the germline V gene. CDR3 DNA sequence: TGTGCCAGCAGTTTCAAGCCAGGCTCCTCTAGCACAGATACGCAGTATTTT. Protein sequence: CASSFKPGSSSTDTQYF.

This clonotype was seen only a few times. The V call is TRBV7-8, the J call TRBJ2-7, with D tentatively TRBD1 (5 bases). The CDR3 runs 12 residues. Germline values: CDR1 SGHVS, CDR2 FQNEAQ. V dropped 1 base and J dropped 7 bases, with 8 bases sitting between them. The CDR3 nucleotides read TGTGCCAGCAGCTTAGTAGGGGAAGAGCAGTACTTC. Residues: CASSLVGEEQYF.

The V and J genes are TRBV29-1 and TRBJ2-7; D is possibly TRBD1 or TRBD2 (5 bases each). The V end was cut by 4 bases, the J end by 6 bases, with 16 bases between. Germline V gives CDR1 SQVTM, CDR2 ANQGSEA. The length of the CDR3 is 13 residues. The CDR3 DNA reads TGCAGCGTTGGTCTTGGGGGAACTAGCGAGCAGTACTTC. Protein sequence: CSVGLGGTSEQYF.

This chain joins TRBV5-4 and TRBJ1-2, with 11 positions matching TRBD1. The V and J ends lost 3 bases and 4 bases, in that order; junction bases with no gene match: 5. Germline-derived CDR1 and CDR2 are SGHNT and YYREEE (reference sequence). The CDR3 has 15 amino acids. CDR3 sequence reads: CASSSVGQGGYGYTF. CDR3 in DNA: TGTGCCAGCAGCTCGGTGGGACAGGGGGGCTATGGCTACACCTTC.

Here the CDR3 reads CASSIHGTSSEEQYF. The CDR3 nucleotides are TGTGCCAGCAGCATCCATGGGACTAGCTCTGAGGAGCAGTACTTC. The rearrangement uses TRBV6-2 or TRBV6-3 and TRBJ2-7; 9 nucleotides align to TRBD2. The CDR3 spans 15 residues. The V segment lost 6 bases and the J segment 7 bases; nucleotides outside the gene matches: 13. Germline assignment: CDR1 MNHEY and CDR2 SVGEGT.

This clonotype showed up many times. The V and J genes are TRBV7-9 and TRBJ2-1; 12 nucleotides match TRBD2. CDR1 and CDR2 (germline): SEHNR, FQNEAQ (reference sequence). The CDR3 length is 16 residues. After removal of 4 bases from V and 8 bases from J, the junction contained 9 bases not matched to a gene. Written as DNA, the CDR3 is TGTGCCAGCAGCTCCAGACTAGCGGGAGTCTCGGATGAGCAGTTCTTC. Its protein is CASSSRLAGVSDEQFF.

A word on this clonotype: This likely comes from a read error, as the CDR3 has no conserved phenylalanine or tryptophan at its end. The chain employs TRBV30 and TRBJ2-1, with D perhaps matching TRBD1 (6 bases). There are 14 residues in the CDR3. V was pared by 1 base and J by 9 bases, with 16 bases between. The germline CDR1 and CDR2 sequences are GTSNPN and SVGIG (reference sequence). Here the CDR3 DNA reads TGTGCCTGGAGTGGCAGGGGACGGCTATTTGAGCAGTTCCTC. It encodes CAWSGRGRLFEQFL.

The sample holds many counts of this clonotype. The CDR3 region is CSVREWGKNIQYF. In nucleotides, the CDR3 is TGCAGCGTTCGAGAGTGGGGAAAAAACATTCAGTACTTC. V usage is TRBV29-1 and J usage is TRBJ2-4, with D unresolved. The CDR3 has 13 amino acids. Deletions cut 5 bases from V and 4 bases from J, with 12 bases between. Germline V gene lookup returns CDR1 SQVTM and CDR2 ANQGSEA.

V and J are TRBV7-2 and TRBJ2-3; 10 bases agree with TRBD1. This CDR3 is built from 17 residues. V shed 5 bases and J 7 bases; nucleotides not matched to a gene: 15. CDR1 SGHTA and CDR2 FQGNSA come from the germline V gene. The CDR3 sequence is CASSRGGTGVVLNTQYF. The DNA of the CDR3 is TGTGCCAGCAGCCGCGGCGGGACAGGGGTCGTGTTGAATACGCAGTATTTT.

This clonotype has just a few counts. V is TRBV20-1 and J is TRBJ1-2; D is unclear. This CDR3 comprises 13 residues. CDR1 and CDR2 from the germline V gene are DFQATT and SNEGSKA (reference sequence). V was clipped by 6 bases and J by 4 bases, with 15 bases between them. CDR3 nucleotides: TGCAGTGCCCCCTCGCAGGATTTCTATGGCTACACCTTC. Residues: CSAPSQDFYGYTF.